The clone carrying this T cell receptor beta chain came up a few times. No antigen is known for it. Indicated time point: pre-sensitization, week 0. This sample's treatment: therapeutic diphenylcyclopropenone sensitization with weekly scalp DPC. Germline CDR1 is SGHRS and CDR2 is YFSETQ. The CDR3 extends over 14 amino acids. Trimming stripped 4 bases from V and 2 bases from J, with 12 bases between. In TCRdb, the RACE reads were re-called with MiXCR into one record per CDR3 protein. The sample holds more than 250,000 distinct CDR3 sequences, approximately 8.4% seen once. The sample belongs to a study of human T cells and chemical hapten exposure. Study information: Investigators sensitized about 2 cm by about 2 cm of upper inner arm skin with 2% DPC.

Study-wide findings and caveats: Donors were affected by alopecia, so their immune reaction might vary from that of healthy individuals.

The chain carries TRBV5-1 and TRBJ2-5; unclear D gene. The specimen was whole blood, collected in connection with sensitization to the hapten diphenylcyclopropenone (DPC). The source of this sequence is a woman aged 40 to 50 with alopecia areata. Some clones in this sample may be carry-over from other donors' samples. CDR3 nucleotide sequence: TGCGCCAGCAGCGGAACAGCGTTACAAGAGACCCAGTACTTC. Translated, it gives CASSGTALQETQYF.